This T cell receptor (beta chain) is drawn from a study of Ad26.COV2.S vaccination and SARS-CoV-2 variants. Background on the study: The trial was COV1001 and the donor's arm was Ad26.COV2.S. Points from the study as a whole: CD8+ and CD4+ T cells specific for spike reportedly responded with substantial breadth after vaccination.

The ends were cut back, 8 bases at V and 0 bases at J, with 14 bases in the middle. CDR1 and CDR2 from the germline V gene are SNHLY and FYNNEI. This CDR3 has 15 residues. Regarding treatment: some 20 received Ad26.COV2.S at low or high dose, single or two shots; 5 received placebo; per-sample allocation not given. Sampling happened 63 days after the first vaccine or placebo injection. Boston provided a donor who was an adult aged 18-55 years. An Ad26 vector carrying the Wuhan-strain SARS-CoV-2 spike served as the vaccine. This clone was observed a handful of times. Its specificity is not known. Sequencing used immunoSEQ multiplex PCR; TCRdb keeps in-frame clones, though not all of them. The sample holds 300,000 to 350,000 clones, roughly 80% seen once.

This rearrangement joins TRBV2 to TRBJ1-3; D remains ambiguous. The sample was peripheral blood, taken in a trial of Ad26.COV2.S vaccine versus placebo. The TCR was taken from a person aged 18-60 years who received the Ad26.COV2.S COVID-19 vaccine or a placebo. The DNA of the CDR3 is TGTGCCAGCGTACGAGGGTCCTTCTCTGGAAACACCATATATTTT. It specifies CASVRGSFSGNTIYF. Supplemented by reference TRBV2 and TRBJ1-3, the full variable domain reads EPEVTQTPSHQVTQMGQEVILRCVPISNHLYFYWYRQILGQKVEFLVSFYNNEISEKSEIFDDQFSVERPDGSNFTLKIRSTKLEDSAMYFCASVRGSFSGNTIYFGEGSWLTVV.